The clone carrying this TCR beta chain was seen a handful of times. The antigen is not known. This sample is part of a study of T cell responses to AZD1222 COVID-19 vaccine. General study results and limits: The study sampled repertoires only after the peak T cell response. The donor group comprised mostly white British people and more females; the analysis possibly underestimated clonal diversity.

Here immunoSEQ multiplex PCR was the method, and the copy in TCRdb shows in-frame clones only, minus some. The sample carries about 150,000 clones, approximately 87% recorded once. V shed 3 bases and J shed 9 bases, with 14 bases lying between them. Germline assignment: CDR1 KGHDR and CDR2 SFDVKD. This CDR3 comprises 14 residues. This chain joins TRBV24-1 and TRBJ2-1; possibly TRBD1 for D (6 bases). The sequence came from an adult who received the AZD1222 COVID-19 vaccine. The sequences come from peripheral blood, collected 28 days after the second AZD1222 dose. The CDR3 coding sequence is TGTGCCACCAGTGATCCGCGACAGGTCTCTGAGCAGTTCTTC. Protein sequence: CATSDPRQVSEQFF.